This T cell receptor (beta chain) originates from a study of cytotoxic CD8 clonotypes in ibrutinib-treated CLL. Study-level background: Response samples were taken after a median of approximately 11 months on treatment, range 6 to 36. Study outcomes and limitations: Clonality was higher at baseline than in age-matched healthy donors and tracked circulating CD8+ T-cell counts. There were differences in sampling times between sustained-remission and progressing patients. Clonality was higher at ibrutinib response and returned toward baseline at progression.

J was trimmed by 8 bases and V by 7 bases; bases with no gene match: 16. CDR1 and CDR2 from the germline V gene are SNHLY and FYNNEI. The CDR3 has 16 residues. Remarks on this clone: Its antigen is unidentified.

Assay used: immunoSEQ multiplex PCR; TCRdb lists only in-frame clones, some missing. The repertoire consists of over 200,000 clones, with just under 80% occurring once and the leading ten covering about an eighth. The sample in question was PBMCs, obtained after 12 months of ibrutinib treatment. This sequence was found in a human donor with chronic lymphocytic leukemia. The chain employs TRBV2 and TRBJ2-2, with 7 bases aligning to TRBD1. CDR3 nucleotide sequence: TGTGCCAGCACGTCCCCCCGCAGGGGGTTGTTGGGGGAGCTGTTTTTT. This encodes CASTSPRRGLLGELFF.